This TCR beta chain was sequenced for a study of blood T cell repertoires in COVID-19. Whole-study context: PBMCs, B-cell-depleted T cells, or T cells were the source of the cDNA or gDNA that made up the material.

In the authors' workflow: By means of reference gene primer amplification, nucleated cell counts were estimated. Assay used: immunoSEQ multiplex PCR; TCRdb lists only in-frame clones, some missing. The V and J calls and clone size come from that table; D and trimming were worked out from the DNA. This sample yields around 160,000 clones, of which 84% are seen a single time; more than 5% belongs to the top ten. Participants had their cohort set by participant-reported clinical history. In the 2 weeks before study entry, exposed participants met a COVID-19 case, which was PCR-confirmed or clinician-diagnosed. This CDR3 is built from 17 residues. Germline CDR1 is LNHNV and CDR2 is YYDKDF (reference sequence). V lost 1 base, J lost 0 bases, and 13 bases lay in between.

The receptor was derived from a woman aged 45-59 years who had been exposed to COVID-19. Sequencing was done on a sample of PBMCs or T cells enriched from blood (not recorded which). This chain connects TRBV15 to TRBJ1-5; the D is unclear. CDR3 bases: TGTGCCACCAGCAGAGTGCTACAGCTTTATAGCAATCAGCCCCAGCATTTT. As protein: CATSRVLQLYSNQPQHF.